The rows below give T cell receptor beta chains drawn from one sample of a study of CD8+ T cells in alopecia areata. Sequencing used immunoSEQ multiplex PCR; TCRdb keeps in-frame clones, though not all of them. This table holds approximately 220,000 clones, approximately 38% found once. Source: CD4+ T cells sorted from blood, taken between weeks 30 and 35, from a patient treated with tofacitinib. Receptor source: a human donor with alopecia areata. Both conserved end residues are part of each CDR3. D genes are given only for firm matches. Only some rows state a clone size, as once, few, many or a class for expanded clones.

clone size,D gene,V gene,J gene,CDR3 DNA,CDR3 protein
few,.,TRBV5-1,TRBJ1-1,TGCGCCAGCAGCCTCGATGGGTTCAGCACTGAAGCTTTCTTT,CASSLDGFSTEAFF
.,TRBD2,TRBV5-1,TRBJ2-6,TGCGCCAGCAGCTTTACTAGCGGGGGGCCAAGCTCTGGGGCCAACGTCCTGACTTTC,CASSFTSGGPSSGANVLTF
.,TRBD1,TRBV30,TRBJ1-2,TGTGCCTGGACCCTGATGAGAGGAAGGGGGCCGGGTTATGGCTACACCTTC,CAWTLMRGRGPGYGYTF
few,.,TRBV7-9,TRBJ2-3,TGTGCCACCCAGGGAGCAGGCCCCACAGATACGCAGTATTTT,CATQGAGPTDTQYF
.,.,TRBV5-6,TRBJ2-2,TGTGCCAGCAGTTACGCCGGGGAGCTGTTTTTT,CASSYAGELFF
few,.,TRBV7-9,TRBJ2-1,TGTGCCAGCAGCTTAGTTGGGGGAGCGGCCTACAATGAGCAGTTCTTC,CASSLVGGAAYNEQFF
.,.,TRBV7-9,TRBJ1-2,TGTGCCAGCAGCACCAGCGGGGACGGGGGAGGCTACACCTTC,CASSTSGDGGGYTF
.,TRBD2,TRBV25-1,TRBJ2-2,TGTGCCAGCAGTGAATACACTAGCGGGAGGGCCGGGGAGCTGTTTTTT,CASSEYTSGRAGELFF
.,.,TRBV18,TRBJ1-2,TGTGCCAGCTCACCATCGGTGGGGGTTGCTGGCTACACCTTC,CASSPSVGVAGYTF
few,.,TRBV5-1,TRBJ2-1,TGCGCCAGCAGCAGACCTAGCGACTCCTACAATGAGCAGTTCTTC,CASSRPSDSYNEQFF
few,.,TRBV6-5,TRBJ1-5,TGTGCCAGCAGTGAACCGGGGGGGCAGCAGCCCCAGCATTTT,CASSEPGGQQPQHF
.,.,TRBV6-1,TRBJ1-6,TGTGCCAGCAGCACGGACTGGGCTAATTCACCCCTCCACTTT,CASSTDWANSPLHF
few,.,TRBV5-1,TRBJ2-6,TGCGCCAGCACTTTGTCAGGGGCCGGGGCCAACGTCCTGACTTTC,CASTLSGAGANVLTF
few,TRBD2,TRBV4-1,TRBJ2-1,TGCGCCAGCAGCCAAGAGGTTCGGACTAGCGTTTACAATGAGCAGTTCTTC,CASSQEVRTSVYNEQFF
.,.,TRBV6-1,TRBJ1-2,TGTGCCAGCAGCAGGACAGCGAACTATGGCTACACCTTC,CASSRTANYGYTF
.,TRBD1,TRBV2,TRBJ1-6,TGTGCCAGCAGTGGGACAGGGGCCGCCGGTGGGACCCTCCACTTT,CASSGTGAAGGTLHF
.,.,TRBV29-1,TRBJ2-1,TGCAGCGTTGAAGAAGGCGCGCTGAACTACAATGAGCAGTTCTTC,CSVEEGALNYNEQFF
.,.,TRBV7-9,TRBJ2-3,TGTGCCAGCAGCTTAGAGAAGGTCGGGAGCACAGATACGCAGTATTTT,CASSLEKVGSTDTQYF
many,.,TRBV7-3,TRBJ2-7,TGTGCCAGCAGCCTCTACCCGGGCCCCTACGAGCAGTACTTC,CASSLYPGPYEQYF